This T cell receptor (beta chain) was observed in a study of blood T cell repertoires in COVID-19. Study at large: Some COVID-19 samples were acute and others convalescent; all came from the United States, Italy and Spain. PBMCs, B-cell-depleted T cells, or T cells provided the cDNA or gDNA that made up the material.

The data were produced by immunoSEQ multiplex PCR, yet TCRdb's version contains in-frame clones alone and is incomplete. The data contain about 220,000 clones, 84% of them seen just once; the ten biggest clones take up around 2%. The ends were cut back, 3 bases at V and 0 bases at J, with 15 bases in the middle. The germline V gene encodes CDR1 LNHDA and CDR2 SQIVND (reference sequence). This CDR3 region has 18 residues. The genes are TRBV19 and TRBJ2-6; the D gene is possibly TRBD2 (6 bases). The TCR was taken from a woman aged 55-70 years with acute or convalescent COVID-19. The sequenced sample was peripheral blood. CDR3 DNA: TGTGCCAGTAGTATGTCCGTCGCGGGGTTCTCTGGGGCCAACGTCCTGACTTTC. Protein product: CASSMSVAGFSGANVLTF.